This T cell receptor beta chain was retrieved from a study of shared clonotypes between healthy human individuals. The run depth of the assay was deep. An approximately 220 ng quantity of DNA, approximately 29,000 T cell genomes, went into the sorted-subset replicate PCRs. Generated by immunoSEQ multiplex PCR, the TCRdb table keeps only in-frame clones and is missing some. Of over 1.4 million clones in the sample, about 96% were seen once. The CDR3 is 12 residues long. Germline V gene data show CDR1 as MNHEY and CDR2 as SMNVEV (reference sequence). The V end lost 3 bases, the J end lost 3 bases, and 6 bases lay between the germline ends.

This chain connects TRBV27 to TRBJ2-7, with unresolved D. The sequenced material came from naive CD4+ T cells sorted from blood. Subset denoted: CD45RA+ positively selected. This sequence originates from a man in his thirties or forties in good health. The CDR3, as DNA: TGTGCCAGCAGTTTCCCATACTACGAGCAGTACTTC. This encodes CASSFPYYEQYF.